A single sample gave rise to the 32 T cell receptor beta chains below, sequenced in a study of T cell responses to AZD1222 COVID-19 vaccine. This table comes from immunoSEQ multiplex PCR, and its TCRdb copy is limited to in-frame clones, with some not included. This table holds about 100,000 clones, about 85% found once. The sequencing here drew on peripheral blood, taken on day 0 of AZD1222 vaccination. These receptor sequences come from an adult in good health.

This CDR3 reads CATSDSTGRETF. The CDR3 bases are TGTGCCACCAGTGATTCGACCGGAAGGGAAACCTTC. This sequence joins TRBV24-1 and TRBJ1-2; D remains ambiguous. The CDR3 is 12 residues long. Germline loops: CDR1 KGHDR, CDR2 SFDVKD. V was trimmed by 2 bases and J by 14 bases, leaving 14 bases between them.

The chain carries TRBV18 and TRBJ1-2; D not resolved. Looked up from germline, CDR1 is KGHSH and CDR2 is LQKENI. The CDR3 consists of 13 residues. Deletions cut 0 bases from V and 4 bases from J, with 6 bases between. As DNA, the CDR3 is TGTGCCAGCTCACCACCTCCCCCCTATGGCTACACCTTC. Protein sequence: CASSPPPPYGYTF.

This chain joins TRBV13 and TRBJ2-5, with a weak D call TRBD2 (6 bases). Germline V gene lookup returns CDR1 PRHDT and CDR2 FYEKMQ (reference sequence). V dropped 5 bases and J dropped 4 bases, with 14 bases sitting between them. The CDR3 covers 14 residues. CDR3 bases: TGTGCCAGCAGCCTCGGCGGGATAGGAGAGACCCAGTACTTC. It codes for CASSLGGIGETQYF.

The CDR3: CATSDRTTGNEQFF. The CDR3 DNA sequence: TGTGCCACCAGTGACAGAACGACAGGGAATGAGCAGTTCTTC. The chain recombines TRBV24-1 with TRBJ2-1; 7 bases match TRBD1. The V gene end was trimmed by 4 bases and the J gene end by 7 bases; junction bases not matched to a gene: 6. This CDR3 contains 14 residues. Germline loops: CDR1 KGHDR, CDR2 SFDVKD.

This chain joins TRBV6-5 and TRBJ2-7; a weak D match, TRBD1 (7 bases). V was clipped by 1 base and J by 2 bases, with 15 bases between them. Germline CDR1 and CDR2: MNHEY and SVGAGI. The CDR3 is 16 amino acids. CDR3 nucleotide sequence: TGTGCCAGCAGTTACTGGAGGGGCAGGGGGACCTACGAGCAGTACTTC. The encoded protein is CASSYWRGRGTYEQYF.

The chain is built from TRBV15 and TRBJ2-3, with 14 bases lining up with TRBD2. The CDR3 runs to 18 residues. The V and J ends lost 3 bases and 4 bases, in that order; junction bases with no gene match: 9. Looked up from germline, CDR1 is LNHNV and CDR2 is YYDKDF (reference sequence). The CDR3 coding sequence is TGTGCCACCAGCAGTTGGGGACTAGCGGGGGAGAAGGCAGATACGCAGTATTTT. Its translation: CATSSWGLAGEKADTQYF.

The CDR3 sequence is CASSVGGTEAFF. CDR3 in DNA: TGTGCCAGCAGTGTCGGGGGGACTGAAGCTTTCTTT. V usage is TRBV28 and J usage is TRBJ1-1, with D possibly TRBD1 on 5 matching bases. The V gene's germline CDR1 is MDHEN and CDR2 SYDVKM. V lost 5 bases and J lost 5, with 9 bases in between. The CDR3 runs 12 residues.

The J gene is TRBJ2-2, the V gene TRBV9, with D unclear. Looked up from germline, CDR1 is SGDLS and CDR2 is YYNGEE. With 0 bases removed from V and 5 bases from J, the gap between germline ends came to 8 bases. The CDR3 has 14 residues. The CDR3 sequence is CASSVEEWTGELFF. CDR3 in DNA: TGTGCCAGCAGCGTAGAGGAGTGGACCGGGGAGCTGTTTTTT.

This chain uses TRBV30 with TRBJ1-3; a possible D gene is TRBD1 (6 bases). V lost 2 bases and J lost 1, with 12 bases in between. Germline V gene sequence: CDR1 GTSNPN, CDR2 SVGIG (reference sequence). The CDR3 spans 15 residues. The CDR3 coding sequence is TGTGCCTGGAGTCCACAGGGTTTGTCTGGAAACACCATATATTTT. Its translation is CAWSPQGLSGNTIYF. Using reference TRBV30 and TRBJ1-3 for the parts outside the CDR3, the full variable domain is SQTIHQWPATLVQPVGSPLSLECTVEGTSNPNLYWYRQAAGRGLQLLFYSVGIGQISSEVPQNLSASRPQDRQFILSSKKLLLSDSGFYLCAWSPQGLSGNTIYFGEGSWLTVV.

V gene TRBV10-1 combines with J gene TRBJ2-3, with D possibly being TRBD2 (5 bases). Germline V lookup: CDR1 WNHNN, CDR2 SYGVQD (reference sequence). The CDR3 runs to 13 residues. The germline V and J ends were trimmed by 6 bases and 2 bases, with 9 bases remaining between them. Here the CDR3 DNA reads TGCGCCAGCAGCTTGACTAACACAGATACGCAGTATTTT. Translation: CASSLTNTDTQYF.

This clone appeared once. V is TRBV5-5 and J is TRBJ1-2; TRBD1 agrees at 9 bases. Unmatched junction bases numbered 3, after V lost 3 bases and J lost 3 bases. The CDR3 runs to 14 residues. Per germline, CDR1 SGHKS and CDR2 YYEKEE (reference sequence). CDR3 sequence: CASSWRTGDYGYTF. The DNA of the CDR3 is TGTGCCAGCAGCTGGCGGACAGGGGACTATGGCTACACCTTC.

The CDR3 region is CATSGDGNQPQHF. The CDR3 coding sequence is TGTGCCACCAGTGGGGACGGCAATCAGCCCCAGCATTTT. The V gene is TRBV24-1, the J gene TRBJ1-5; D possibly corresponds to TRBD1 (5 bases). CDR3 length: 13 residues. CDR1 is KGHDR and CDR2 is SFDVKD in the germline V gene. V shed 5 bases and J shed 2 bases, with 6 bases lying between them.

The chain has TRBV27 and TRBJ2-1; no firm D call. In germline, CDR1 is MNHEY, CDR2 SMNVEV (reference sequence). The CDR3 loop spans 14 amino acids. V was pared by 1 base and J by 4 bases, with 8 bases between. DNA of the CDR3: TGTGCCAGCAGTTTATATGGCTCTTACAATGAGCAGTTCTTC. Translation gives CASSLYGSYNEQFF.

The CDR3 loop reads CASSQGGKQGAEAFF. The CDR3 DNA is TGTGCCAGCAGCCAAGGGGGCAAACAAGGAGCGGAAGCTTTCTTT. The chain couples TRBV4-2 to TRBJ1-1; possible D gene TRBD1, 5 bases. There are 15 residues in the CDR3. V lost 1 base and J lost 8, with 17 bases in between. The V gene's germline CDR1 is LGHNA and CDR2 YNFKEQ.

This rearrangement joins TRBV5-4 to TRBJ2-1; 11 nucleotides align to TRBD2. Per germline, CDR1 SGHNT and CDR2 YYREEE (reference sequence). The V and J ends lost 2 bases and 0 bases, in that order; junction bases with no gene match: 10. CDR3 length: 19 residues. The CDR3 is CASSFSLAGAPGSYNEQFF. CDR3 DNA: TGTGCCAGCAGCTTTTCACTAGCGGGAGCCCCGGGCTCCTACAATGAGCAGTTCTTC.

This CDR3 is CASSVRTGTSNEQFF. The CDR3 DNA reads TGTGCCAGCAGCGTTAGGACAGGGACAAGCAATGAGCAGTTCTTC. J is TRBJ2-1 and V is TRBV9, with 8 bases that match TRBD1. The CDR3 is 15 amino acids. Per the germline V gene, CDR1 is SGDLS and CDR2 is YYNGEE. V lost 2 bases to trimming and J lost 6 bases; unmatched junction nucleotides: 7.

This chain uses TRBV27 with TRBJ1-2, with D tentatively TRBD1 (5 bases). Germline assignment: CDR1 MNHEY and CDR2 SMNVEV (reference sequence). The germline V and J ends were trimmed by 1 base and 4 bases, with 10 bases remaining between them. The CDR3 sequence is 14 residues long. CDR3: CASSLYGGSYGYTF. DNA of the CDR3: TGTGCCAGCAGTTTATATGGGGGTTCCTATGGCTACACCTTC.

CDR3 in amino acids: CASSMGDRANTEAFF. CDR3 nucleotides: TGTGCCAGTAGTATGGGCGACAGGGCTAACACTGAAGCTTTCTTT. The chain carries TRBV19 and TRBJ1-1; 7 bases are shared with TRBD1. V shed 3 bases, J shed 2 bases, and the junction held 6 bases outside the gene matches. This CDR3 region has 15 residues. The germline V gene encodes CDR1 LNHDA and CDR2 SQIVND (reference sequence).

The rearrangement joins TRBV4-3 to TRBJ2-2, with D hard to call. This CDR3 has 15 residues. Per germline, CDR1 LGHNA and CDR2 YSLEER. The V gene lost 0 bases and the J gene lost 3 bases, with 8 bases spanning the gap. In DNA form, the CDR3 reads TGCGCCAGCAGCCAAGATGTGACATACACCGGGGAGCTGTTTTTT. This translates into CASSQDVTYTGELFF.

The rearrangement joins TRBV7-9 to TRBJ1-3; D gene uncertain. Germline V gene data show CDR1 as SEHNR and CDR2 as FQNEAQ (reference sequence). The CDR3 is 17 residues long. V gave up 2 bases and J gave up 0 bases, with 14 bases separating them. CDR3 nucleotide sequence: TGTGCCAGCAGCTTAAATGGTGCGGGCTCCTCTGGAAACACCATATATTTT. It codes for CASSLNGAGSSGNTIYF.

CDR3 region: CASSLPDKNNEQFF. DNA for the CDR3: TGTGCCAGCAGCCTTCCGGACAAGAACAATGAGCAGTTCTTC. The V and J genes are TRBV3-1 (or the pseudogene TRBV3-2) and TRBJ2-1; possibly TRBD1 for D (5 bases). Germline-derived CDR1 and CDR2 are LGHDT and YNNKEL (reference sequence). The V gene lost 4 bases and the J gene lost 5 bases, with 12 bases spanning the gap. This CDR3 region has 14 residues.

The chain couples TRBV12-3 or TRBV12-4 to TRBJ1-1; the D is unclear. Trimming took 8 bases from V and 0 from J, leaving 10 bases between them. The CDR3 extends over 13 amino acids. This CDR3 is CASARGLNTEAFF. The CDR3, as DNA: TGTGCCAGCGCCCGAGGGTTGAACACTGAAGCTTTCTTT.

This chain uses TRBV6-7 with TRBJ1-2, with 7 positions matching TRBD1. TRBV6-7 is designated an ORF whose function remains uncertain. V lost 5 bases and J lost 0; bases outside the gene matches: 6. The CDR3 has 15 residues. Here the CDR3 DNA reads TGTGCCAGCAGTACCGGGACAGATTCTAACTATGGCTACACCTTC. This gives the protein CASSTGTDSNYGYTF.

V is TRBV27 and J is TRBJ2-7, with 9 nucleotides matching TRBD2. The germline V gene encodes CDR1 MNHEY and CDR2 SMNVEV (reference sequence). V was pared by 4 bases and J by 2 bases, with 6 bases of the junction left unmatched. The CDR3 totals 15 residues. The CDR3: CASSSTSGHPYEQYF. The CDR3 DNA follows: TGTGCCAGCAGTTCGACTAGCGGTCACCCCTACGAGCAGTACTTC.

The J gene is TRBJ2-1, the V gene TRBV28; D is undetermined. Germline V gene data show CDR1 as MDHEN and CDR2 as SYDVKM. The V end was cut by 3 bases, the J end by 5 bases, with 14 bases between. The CDR3 runs to 15 residues. The CDR3 DNA reads as TGTGCCAGCAGTTTTTTATTAACAGCTAACAATGAGCAGTTCTTC. This gives the protein CASSFLLTANNEQFF. Filled out from reference TRBV28 and TRBJ2-1, the complete variable domain reads DVKVTQSSRYLVKRTGEKVFLECVQDMDHENMFWYRQDPGLGLRLIYFSYDVKMKEKGDIPEGYSVSREKKERFSLILESASTNQTSMYLCASSFLLTANNEQFFGPGTRLTVL.

The chain recombines TRBV12-5 with TRBJ2-3; 11 bases are a match to TRBD1. CDR1 is LGHNT, CDR2 FRNRAP, per germline. This CDR3 has 16 amino acids. V trimming: 7 bases; J trimming: 6 bases; junction bases outside the gene matches: 12. The chain's CDR3 is CASAEGQGGTRDTQYF. As DNA, the CDR3 is TGTGCTAGTGCCGAGGGACAGGGGGGCACCCGTGATACGCAGTATTTT.

J is TRBJ1-5 and V is TRBV5-6, with D perhaps TRBD1 (6 bases). Trimming cost V 3 bases and J 7 bases, with 20 bases left between them. The germline V gene has CDR1 SGHDT and CDR2 YYEEEE. The CDR3 is 16 amino acids. The CDR3 nucleotides read TGTGCCAGCAGCTCTAACAGGGCTTATCTCACCCAGCCCCAGCATTTT. This translates into CASSSNRAYLTQPQHF. Full variable domain (rest looked up from reference TRBV5-6 and TRBJ1-5): DAGVTQSPTHLIKTRGQQVTLRCSPKSGHDTVSWYQQALGQGPQFIFQYYEEEERQRGNFPDRFSGHQFPNYSSELNVNALLLGDSALYLCASSSNRAYLTQPQHFGDGTRLSIL.

This clone was seen only a few times. V and J are TRBV7-7 and TRBJ2-7; TRBD1 agrees at 7 bases. The CDR3 runs to 14 residues. Trimming removed 6 bases from V and 5 bases from J; junction bases left unmatched: 10. The germline V gene has CDR1 SSHAT and CDR2 FNYEAQ (reference sequence). For the CDR3, the DNA is TGTGCCAGCAGTCCGGCAGGGGGAAGCAACGAGCAGTACTTC. Translating gives CASSPAGGSNEQYF.

This chain uses TRBV28 with TRBJ2-2; D could derive from TRBD1 or TRBD2 (5 bases each). V dropped 6 bases and J dropped 12 bases, with 11 bases sitting between them. CDR1 is MDHEN and CDR2 is SYDVKM in the germline V gene. The CDR3 is 11 residues long. The DNA for the CDR3 is TGTGCCAGCAGCCCCGGGACCCAGCTGTTTTTT. Amino acid sequence: CASSPGTQLFF.

This chain uses TRBV2 with TRBJ1-2, with D perhaps matching TRBD1 (6 bases). Germline V gene data show CDR1 as SNHLY and CDR2 as FYNNEI. V dropped 7 bases and J dropped 4 bases, with 10 bases sitting between them. CDR3 length: 12 amino acids. Written as DNA, the CDR3 is TGTGCCAGCAAAGGGGGTGGCTATGGCTACACCTTC. Residues: CASKGGGYGYTF.

This clone was found once. V is TRBV13 and J is TRBJ2-1; no clear D gene. This CDR3 has 15 amino acids. Looked up from germline, CDR1 is PRHDT and CDR2 is FYEKMQ (reference sequence). V was trimmed by 2 bases and J by 0 bases, leaving 8 bases between them. Here the CDR3 DNA reads TGTGCCAGCAGCTTATGGGGAATCTCCTACAATGAGCAGTTCTTC. This sequence encodes CASSLWGISYNEQFF. Based on the CDR3 plus reference TRBV13 and TRBJ2-1, the full variable domain is AAGVIQSPRHLIKEKRETATLKCYPIPRHDTVYWYQQGPGQDPQFLISFYEKMQSDKGSIPDRFSAQQFSDYHSELNMSSLELGDSALYFCASSLWGISYNEQFFGPGTRLTVL.

The gene calls are TRBV29-1 and TRBJ1-1, with 7 bases that match TRBD1. The CDR3 totals 15 residues. Germline V gene lookup returns CDR1 SQVTM and CDR2 ANQGSEA. V trimming: 0 bases; J trimming: 8 bases; junction bases outside the gene matches: 12. This CDR3 reads CSVEDIRQGSREAFF. The DNA of the CDR3 is TGCAGCGTTGAAGATATTCGACAGGGTTCTCGCGAAGCTTTCTTT.